Described below is a single T cell receptor (beta chain) sequence and its context. Antigen specificity is unknown. Sequencing used immunoSEQ multiplex PCR; TCRdb keeps in-frame clones, though not all of them. Of fewer than 1.4 million clones listed, 78% were seen once; the top ten hold more than 0.55%. CDR1 and CDR2 from the germline V gene are SQVTM and ANQGSEA. V was clipped by 6 bases and J by 5 bases; unmatched bases: 4. The CDR3 runs 13 residues. This record belongs to a study of shared clonotypes between healthy human individuals. The study, taken as a whole, reports: Among several donors, approximately 5% of naive CD4 clonotypes were found in common.

This sequence joins TRBV29-1 and TRBJ1-4, with 9 bases identical to TRBD1. Sequenced: memory CD4+ T cells from PBMCs. Subset noted: CD45RA-negative fraction. The clonotype was recovered from a man between 18 and 29 years old in good health. Some clones in this sample may be carry-over from other donors' samples. Here the CDR3 DNA reads TGCAGCGTGACCGGGACAGGGAATGAAAAACTGTTTTTT. Amino acid sequence: CSVTGTGNEKLFF.